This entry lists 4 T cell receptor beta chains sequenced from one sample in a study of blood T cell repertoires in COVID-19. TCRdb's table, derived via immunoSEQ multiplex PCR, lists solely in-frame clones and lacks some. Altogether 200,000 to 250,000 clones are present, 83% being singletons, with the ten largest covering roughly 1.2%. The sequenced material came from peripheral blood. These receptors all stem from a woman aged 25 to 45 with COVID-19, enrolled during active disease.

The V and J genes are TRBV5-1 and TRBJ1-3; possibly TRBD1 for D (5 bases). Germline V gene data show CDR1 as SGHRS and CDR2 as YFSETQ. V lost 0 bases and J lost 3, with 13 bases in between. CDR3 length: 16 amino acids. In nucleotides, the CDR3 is TGCGCCAGCAGCTTGGACGTCCAGGGAAGTGGAAACACCATATATTTT. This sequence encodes CASSLDVQGSGNTIYF.

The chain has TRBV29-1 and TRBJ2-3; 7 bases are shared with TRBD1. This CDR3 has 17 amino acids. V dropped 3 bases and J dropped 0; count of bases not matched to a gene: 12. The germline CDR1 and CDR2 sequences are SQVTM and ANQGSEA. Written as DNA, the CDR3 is TGCAGCGTTGAGGGGTCCCGTCGACAGGGTAGCACAGATACGCAGTATTTT. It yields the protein CSVEGSRRQGSTDTQYF.

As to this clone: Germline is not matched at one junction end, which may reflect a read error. The CDR3 protein is CASTLGTGNQPQHF. The CDR3 nucleotides read TGTGCCAGCACCTTGGGGACAGGAAATCAGCCCCAGCATTTT. The chain links TRBV5-6 to TRBJ1-5, with 8 bases matching TRBD1. CDR3 length equals 14 residues. Germline V gene lookup returns CDR1 SGHDT and CDR2 YYEEEE.

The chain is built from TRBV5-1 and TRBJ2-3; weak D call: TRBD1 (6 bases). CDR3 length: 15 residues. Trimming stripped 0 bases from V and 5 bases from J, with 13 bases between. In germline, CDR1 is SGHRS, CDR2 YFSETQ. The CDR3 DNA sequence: TGCGCCAGCAGCTTGGCCTCAACAGGGAGAGATACGCAGTATTTT. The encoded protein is CASSLASTGRDTQYF.